This T cell receptor beta chain comes out of a study of CD8 T cells in Susac syndrome. About this clonotype: Its antigen remains unidentified.

Study results and caveats: The study's TCR sequencing and HLA analysis covered a relatively small number of individuals, and the study acknowledged this.

RNA in amounts of roughly 0.5 to 1 ug was reverse transcribed with random hexamers. Amplification of TCR beta CDR3 across 54 Vbeta and 13 Jbeta was performed with immunoSEQ multiplex PCR. TCRdb analysed the immunoSEQ multiplex PCR reads with MiXCR anew, one entry per CDR3 protein. The sample consists of around 270,000 distinct CDR3 sequences, roughly 85% of them appearing once. Those who served as multiple sclerosis controls were treatment-naive patients with stable or active relapsing-remitting disease. FACS was used to enrich TEMRA cells, whereas the CD8+ and CD4+ T cells were obtained by negative isolation. Germline V gives CDR1 MGHDK, CDR2 SYGVNS. The trim removed 10 bases at V and 8 bases at J, leaving 13 bases unmatched. The CDR3 is 14 amino acids.

Sample: CD8+ T cells from PBMCs. The clonotype comes from a human donor with multiple sclerosis. V and J are TRBV25-1 and TRBJ1-4, with 7 bases that match TRBD1. The CDR3 spells CATSGQEVQEKLFF. CDR3 nucleotides: TGTGCCACCTCCGGACAGGAAGTGCAGGAAAAACTGTTTTTT.